Reported below is one TCR beta chain. Its antigen is unknown. With 60 Vbeta and 13 Jbeta primers, the PCR was carried out. Measured with immunoSEQ multiplex PCR; TCRdb has only the in-frame clones, and not every one. The sample has some 110,000 clones; about 81% are singletons. This sample stems from a study of cytomegalovirus exposure and HLA in healthy donors. The study's findings and limits: In an earlier analysis, about 87% or about 30%: the productive usage of most TCR beta V segments. In a later analysis, V- and J-gene trimming of beta chains associated with a DCLRE1C missense variant, replicated independently. A later analysis associated under 20,000 TCR beta sequences with HLA alleles at a 0.05 false discovery rate.

The CDR3 runs 16 residues. V was shortened by 10 bases and J by 2 bases, with 21 bases between the two germline ends. Looked up from germline, CDR1 is SNHLY and CDR2 is FYNNEI. The study sampled nominally healthy donors, though unrecorded immune exposures were likely. Sequencing used PBMCs. The chain uses TRBV2 and TRBJ1-5, with D possibly TRBD1 on 6 matching bases. The TCR originated in a woman in her 30s in good health and CMV-seronegative. The CDR3 DNA reads TGTGCCACGCGGGGGCCGGGTGGGGCGGGCAATCAGCCCCAGCATTTT. Translated: CATRGPGGAGNQPQHF.